The T cell receptor beta chain under discussion was sequenced for a study of cytomegalovirus exposure and HLA in healthy donors. Whole-study findings and limits: Productive rates of about 90% or about 30% were seen for most TCR beta V segments in an earlier analysis. Most TCR sequences showed up rarely, but some public TCRs showed up in many donors.

This PCR relied on a set of 60 Vbeta primers and 13 Jbeta primers. Generated by immunoSEQ multiplex PCR, the TCRdb table keeps only in-frame clones and is missing some. The profile shows some 180,000 clones, roughly 9.5% of them singletons. In this sample, this clone turned up a few times. Its matching antigen is unknown. Sequenced: PBMCs. The receptor comes from a woman in her twenties or thirties in good health and CMV-seropositive.

CDR3: CASSVGSSGNSYEQYF. CDR3 nucleotides: TGTGCCAGCAGCGTAGGGAGTAGCGGGAACTCCTACGAGCAGTACTTC. The chain recombines TRBV9 with TRBJ2-7, with 8 bases lining up with TRBD2. After removal of 0 bases from V and 0 bases from J, the junction contained 5 bases not matched to a gene. Germline V gene lookup returns CDR1 SGDLS and CDR2 YYNGEE. The CDR3 has 16 amino acids.